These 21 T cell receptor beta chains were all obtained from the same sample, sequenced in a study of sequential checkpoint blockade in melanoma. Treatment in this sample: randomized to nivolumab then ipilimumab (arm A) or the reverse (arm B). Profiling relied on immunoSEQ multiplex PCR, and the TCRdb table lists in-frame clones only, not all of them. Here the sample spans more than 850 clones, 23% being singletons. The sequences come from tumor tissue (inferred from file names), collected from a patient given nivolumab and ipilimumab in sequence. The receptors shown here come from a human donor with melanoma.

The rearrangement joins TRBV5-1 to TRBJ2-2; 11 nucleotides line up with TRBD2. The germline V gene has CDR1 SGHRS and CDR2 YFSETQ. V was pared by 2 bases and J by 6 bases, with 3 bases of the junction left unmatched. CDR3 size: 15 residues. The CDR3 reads CASSFSGGDSGELFF. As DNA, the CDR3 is TGCGCCAGCAGCTTTAGCGGGGGGGACTCCGGGGAGCTGTTTTTT.

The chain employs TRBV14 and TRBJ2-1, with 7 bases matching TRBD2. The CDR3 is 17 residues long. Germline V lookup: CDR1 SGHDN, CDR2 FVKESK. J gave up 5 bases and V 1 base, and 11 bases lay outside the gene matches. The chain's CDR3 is CASSQGLGGGSHNEQFF. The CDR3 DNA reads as TGTGCCAGCAGCCAAGGTTTGGGGGGAGGGAGCCACAATGAGCAGTTCTTC. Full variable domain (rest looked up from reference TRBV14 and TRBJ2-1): EAGVTQFPSHSVIEKGQTVTLRCDPISGHDNLYWYRRVMGKEIKFLLHFVKESKQDESGMPNNRFLAERTGGTYSTLKVQPAELEDSGVYFCASSQGLGGGSHNEQFFGPGTRLTVL.

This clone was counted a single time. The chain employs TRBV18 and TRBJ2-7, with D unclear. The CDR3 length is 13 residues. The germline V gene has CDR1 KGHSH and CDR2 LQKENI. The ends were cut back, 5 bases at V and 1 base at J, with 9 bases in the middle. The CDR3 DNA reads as TGTGCCAGCTCAAGTGGACGGTCCTACGAGCAGTACTTC. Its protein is CASSSGRSYEQYF.

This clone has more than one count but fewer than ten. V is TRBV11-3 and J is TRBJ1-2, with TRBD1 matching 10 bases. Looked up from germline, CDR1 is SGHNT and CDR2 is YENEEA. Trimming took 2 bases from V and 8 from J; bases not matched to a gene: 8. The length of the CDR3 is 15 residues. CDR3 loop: CASSLLSGTGEGYTF. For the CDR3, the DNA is TGTGCCAGCAGCTTACTATCCGGGACAGGGGAAGGCTACACCTTC. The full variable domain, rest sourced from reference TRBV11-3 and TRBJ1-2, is EAGVVQSPRYKIIEKKQPVAFWCNPISGHNTLYWYLQNLGQGPELLIRYENEEAVDDSQLPKDRFSAERLKGVDSTLKIQPAELGDSAVYLCASSLLSGTGEGYTFGSGTRLTVV.

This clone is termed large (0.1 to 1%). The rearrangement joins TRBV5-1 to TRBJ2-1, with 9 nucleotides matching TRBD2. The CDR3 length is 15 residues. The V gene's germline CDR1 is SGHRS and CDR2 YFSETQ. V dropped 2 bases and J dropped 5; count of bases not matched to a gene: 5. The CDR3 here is CASSFPTSGNNEQFF. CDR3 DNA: TGCGCCAGCAGCTTCCCGACTAGCGGAAACAATGAGCAGTTCTTC.

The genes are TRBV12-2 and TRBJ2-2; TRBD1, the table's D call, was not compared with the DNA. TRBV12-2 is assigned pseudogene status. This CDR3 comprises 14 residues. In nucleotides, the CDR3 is TGTGCCACCCGGCCAGGACAGGCCCCCGGGGAGCTGTTTTTT. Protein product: CATRPGQAPGELFF.

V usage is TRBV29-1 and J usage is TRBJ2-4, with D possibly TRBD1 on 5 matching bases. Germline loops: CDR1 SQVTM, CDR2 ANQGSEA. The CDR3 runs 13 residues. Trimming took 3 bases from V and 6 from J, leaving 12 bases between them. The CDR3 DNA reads TGCAGCGTTGATTCTAGGCAGGGAAACATTCAGTACTTC. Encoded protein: CSVDSRQGNIQYF.

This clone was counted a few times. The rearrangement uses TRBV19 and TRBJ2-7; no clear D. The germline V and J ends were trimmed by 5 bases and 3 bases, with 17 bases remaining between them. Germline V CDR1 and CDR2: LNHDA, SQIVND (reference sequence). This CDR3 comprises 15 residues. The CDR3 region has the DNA TGTGCCAGTAGTCCCCGCTTCAGTCTCATCTACGAGCAGTACTTC. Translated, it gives CASSPRFSLIYEQYF.

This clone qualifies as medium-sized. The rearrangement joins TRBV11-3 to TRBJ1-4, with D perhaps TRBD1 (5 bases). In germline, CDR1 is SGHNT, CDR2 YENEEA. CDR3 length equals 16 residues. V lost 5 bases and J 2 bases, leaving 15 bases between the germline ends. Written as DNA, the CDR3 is TGTGCCAGCAGCACCAACCGGGGGACCACTAATGAAAAACTGTTTTTT. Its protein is CASSTNRGTTNEKLFF. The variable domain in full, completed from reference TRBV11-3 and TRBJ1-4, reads EAGVVQSPRYKIIEKKQPVAFWCNPISGHNTLYWYLQNLGQGPELLIRYENEEAVDDSQLPKDRFSAERLKGVDSTLKIQPAELGDSAVYLCASSTNRGTTNEKLFFGSGTQLSVL.

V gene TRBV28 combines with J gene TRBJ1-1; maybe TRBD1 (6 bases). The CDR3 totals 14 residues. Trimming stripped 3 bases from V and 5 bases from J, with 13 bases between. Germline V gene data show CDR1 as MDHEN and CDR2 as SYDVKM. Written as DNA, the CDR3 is TGTGCCAGCAGTTTTACAGGGTCGTGGACTGAAGCTTTCTTT. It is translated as CASSFTGSWTEAFF.

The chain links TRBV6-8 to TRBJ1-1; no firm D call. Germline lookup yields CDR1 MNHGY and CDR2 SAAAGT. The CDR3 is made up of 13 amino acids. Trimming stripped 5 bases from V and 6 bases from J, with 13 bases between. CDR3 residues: CASSTIEGPEAFF. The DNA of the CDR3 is TGTGCCAGCAGTACCATAGAAGGGCCTGAAGCTTTCTTT.

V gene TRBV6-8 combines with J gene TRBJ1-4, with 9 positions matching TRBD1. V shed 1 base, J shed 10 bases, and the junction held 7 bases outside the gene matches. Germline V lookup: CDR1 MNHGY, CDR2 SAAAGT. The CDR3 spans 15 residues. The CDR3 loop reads CASSYLTQGAGKLFF. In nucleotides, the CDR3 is TGTGCCAGCAGTTACTTAACACAGGGGGCGGGAAAACTGTTTTTT.

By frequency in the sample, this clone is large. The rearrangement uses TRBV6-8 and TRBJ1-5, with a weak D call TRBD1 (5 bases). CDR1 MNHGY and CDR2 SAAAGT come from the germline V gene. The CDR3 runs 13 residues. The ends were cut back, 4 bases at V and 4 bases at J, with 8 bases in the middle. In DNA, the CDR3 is TGTGCCAGCAGTTTTGGGGCTAATCAGCCCCAGCATTTT. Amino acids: CASSFGANQPQHF.

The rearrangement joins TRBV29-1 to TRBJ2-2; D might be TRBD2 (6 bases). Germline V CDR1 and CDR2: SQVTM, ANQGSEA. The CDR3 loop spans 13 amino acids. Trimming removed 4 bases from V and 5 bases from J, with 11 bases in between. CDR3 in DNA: TGCAGCGTTGCGTCGGGAGAAACCGGGGAGCTGTTTTTT. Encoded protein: CSVASGETGELFF.

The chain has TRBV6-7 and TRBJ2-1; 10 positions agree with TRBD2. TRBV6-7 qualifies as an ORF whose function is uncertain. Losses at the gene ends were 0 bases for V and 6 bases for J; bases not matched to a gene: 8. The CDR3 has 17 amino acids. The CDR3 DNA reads TGTGCCAGCAGTTACTCCTCCCCTAGCGGGAGAGTCAATGAGCAGTTCTTC. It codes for CASSYSSPSGRVNEQFF.

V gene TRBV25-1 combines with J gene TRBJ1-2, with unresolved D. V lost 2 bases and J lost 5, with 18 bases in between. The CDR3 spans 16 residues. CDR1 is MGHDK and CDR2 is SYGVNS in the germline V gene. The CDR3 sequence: CASSEGVGLDEYGYTF. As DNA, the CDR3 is TGTGCCAGCAGTGAAGGGGTAGGGTTAGACGAGTATGGCTACACCTTC.

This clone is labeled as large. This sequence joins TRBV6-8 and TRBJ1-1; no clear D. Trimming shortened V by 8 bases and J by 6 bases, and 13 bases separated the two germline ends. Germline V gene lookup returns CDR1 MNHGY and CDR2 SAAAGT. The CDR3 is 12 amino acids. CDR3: CASGRSSPEAFF. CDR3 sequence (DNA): TGTGCCAGCGGACGGAGTAGCCCTGAAGCTTTCTTT.

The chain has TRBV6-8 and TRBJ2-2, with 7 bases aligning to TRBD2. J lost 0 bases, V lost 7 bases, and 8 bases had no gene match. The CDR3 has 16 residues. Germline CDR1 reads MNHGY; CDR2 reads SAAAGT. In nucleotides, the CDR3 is TGTGCCAGCATTCGATCTAGCGGCGCGAACACCGGGGAGCTGTTTTTT. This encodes CASIRSSGANTGELFF.

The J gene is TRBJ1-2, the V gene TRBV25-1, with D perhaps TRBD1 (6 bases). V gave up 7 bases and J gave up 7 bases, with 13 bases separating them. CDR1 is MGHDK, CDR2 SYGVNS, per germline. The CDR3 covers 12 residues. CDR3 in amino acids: CASTRGAGGYTF. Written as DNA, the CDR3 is TGTGCCAGCACCCGGGGGGCCGGTGGCTACACCTTC.

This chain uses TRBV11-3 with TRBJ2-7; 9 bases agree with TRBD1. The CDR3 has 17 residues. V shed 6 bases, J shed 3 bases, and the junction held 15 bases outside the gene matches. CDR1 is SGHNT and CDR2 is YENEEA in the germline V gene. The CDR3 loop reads CASSSAAFGTGYYEQYF. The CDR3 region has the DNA TGTGCCAGCAGTTCCGCGGCCTTCGGGACAGGGTACTACGAGCAGTACTTC.

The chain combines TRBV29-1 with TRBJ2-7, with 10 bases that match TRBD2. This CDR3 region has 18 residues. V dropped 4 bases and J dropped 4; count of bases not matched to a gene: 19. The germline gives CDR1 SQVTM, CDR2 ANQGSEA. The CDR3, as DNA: TGCAGCGTTGGAGTCCGGACGTACCAAGCGGGAGGGCCTTACGAGCAGTACTTC. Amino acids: CSVGVRTYQAGGPYEQYF.